The entry that follows covers one TCR beta chain sequence. Antigen unknown. The data derive from a study of blood T cells in healthy people across ages. Findings of the study overall: Significant beta diversity loss was already apparent by age around 36, declining roughly linearly.

Trimming stripped 2 bases from V and 3 bases from J, with 22 bases between. This CDR3 comprises 18 residues. Alongside a J-beta primer mix, a sample-barcoded 5' primer served in a second PCR lasting roughly 6 to 12 cycles. A 12-random-nucleotide template-switch adaptor tagged each cDNA molecule. TCRdb processed the 5' RACE reads anew with MiXCR; each CDR3 protein has one entry. The sample comprises approximately 960,000 distinct CDR3 sequences, under 35% of which are singletons, and 9.5% to 13% rests with the top ten. These data also formed part of another study, on T cells of mothers and their children. In that study: All donors were healthy and Caucasian; they were three mothers and their six children. Slightly higher, non-significant overlap characterized related mother-child pairs relative to unrelated pairs.

Sequencing input: blood. This receptor was taken from a woman aged 40 to 50 in good health. The V and J genes are TRBV12-3 or TRBV12-4 and TRBJ2-5; D is perhaps TRBD1 (6 bases). The CDR3 DNA is TGTGCCAGCAGTTTACCCCATCCGATCGGGACATCCAAAGAGACCCAGTACTTC. It is translated as CASSLPHPIGTSKETQYF.